This T cell receptor beta chain stems from a study of blood T cell repertoires in COVID-19. For the study at large: Acute and convalescent COVID-19 samples came from the United States, Italy and Spain. Sources were T cells, B-cell-depleted T cells, or PBMCs; the material itself was cDNA or gDNA.

Original processing notes: Nucleated cell counts were estimated from reference gene primer amplification. Libraries were prepared by immunoSEQ multiplex PCR; TCRdb keeps only in-frame clonotypes and omits some of them. V and J calls and clone size are given by that table; D and trimming were obtained from the DNA. The sample has a few hundred thousand clones; more than 75% are singletons. This CDR3 region has 14 residues. Trimming stripped 3 bases from V and 0 bases from J, with 8 bases between. CDR1 is DFQATT and CDR2 is SNEGSKA in the germline V gene (reference sequence). The clonotype comes from a woman aged 50 to 65 with acute or convalescent COVID-19. The chain links TRBV20-1 to TRBJ1-4; D unresolved. Sequencing used peripheral blood. CDR3 loop: CSASPGTTNEKLFF. The CDR3 DNA follows: TGCAGTGCTAGTCCCGGTACAACTAATGAAAAACTGTTTTTT.